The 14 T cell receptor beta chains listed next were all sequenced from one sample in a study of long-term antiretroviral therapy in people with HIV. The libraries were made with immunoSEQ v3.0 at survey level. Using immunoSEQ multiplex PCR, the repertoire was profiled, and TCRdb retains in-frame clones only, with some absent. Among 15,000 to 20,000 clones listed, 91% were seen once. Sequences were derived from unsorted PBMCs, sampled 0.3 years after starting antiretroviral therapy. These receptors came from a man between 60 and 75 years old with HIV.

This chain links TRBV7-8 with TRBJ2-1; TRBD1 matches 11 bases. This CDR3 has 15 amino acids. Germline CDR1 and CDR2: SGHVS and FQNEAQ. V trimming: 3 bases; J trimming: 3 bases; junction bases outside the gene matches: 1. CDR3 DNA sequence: TGTGCCAGCAGCTTGGGACAGGGGGGCTACAATGAGCAGTTCTTC. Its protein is CASSLGQGGYNEQFF.

CDR3 in DNA: TGTGCCAGCAGCTCGACCCAGCGGGGGTTAACAGATACGCAGTATTTT. It encodes CASSSTQRGLTDTQYF. The chain uses TRBV13 and TRBJ2-3; TRBD2 aligns across 8 bases. CDR1 is PRHDT and CDR2 is FYEKMQ in the germline V gene (reference sequence). J gave up 3 bases and V 4 bases, and 9 bases lay outside the gene matches. The CDR3 totals 16 residues.

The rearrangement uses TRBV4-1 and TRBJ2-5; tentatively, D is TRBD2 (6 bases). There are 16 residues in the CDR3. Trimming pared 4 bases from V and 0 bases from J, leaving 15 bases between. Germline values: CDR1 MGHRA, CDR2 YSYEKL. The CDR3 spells CASSLGGNKHQETQYF. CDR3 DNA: TGCGCCAGCAGCCTCGGAGGGAATAAGCACCAAGAGACCCAGTACTTC.

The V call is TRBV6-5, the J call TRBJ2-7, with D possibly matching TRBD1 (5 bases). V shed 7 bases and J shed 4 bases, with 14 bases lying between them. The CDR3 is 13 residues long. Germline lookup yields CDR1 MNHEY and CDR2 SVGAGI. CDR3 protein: CASTDSLSYEQYF. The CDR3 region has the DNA TGTGCCAGCACCGACAGTCTATCTTACGAGCAGTACTTC.

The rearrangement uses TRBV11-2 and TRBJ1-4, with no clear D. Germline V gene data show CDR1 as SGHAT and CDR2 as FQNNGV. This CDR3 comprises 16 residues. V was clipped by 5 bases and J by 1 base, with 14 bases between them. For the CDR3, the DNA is TGTGCCAGCAGCCCAACTGAGGGTTTAACTAATGAAAAACTGTTTTTT. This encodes CASSPTEGLTNEKLFF. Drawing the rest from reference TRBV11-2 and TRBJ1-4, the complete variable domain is EAGVAQSPRYKIIEKRQSVAFWCNPISGHATLYWYQQILGQGPKLLIQFQNNGVVDDSQLPKDRFSAERLKGVDSTLKIQPAKLEDSAVYLCASSPTEGLTNEKLFFGSGTQLSVL.

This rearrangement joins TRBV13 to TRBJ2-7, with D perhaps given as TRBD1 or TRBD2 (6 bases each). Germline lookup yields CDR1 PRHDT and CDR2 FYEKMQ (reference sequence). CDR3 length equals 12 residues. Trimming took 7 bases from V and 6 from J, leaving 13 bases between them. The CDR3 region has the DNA TGTGCCAGCACCCTACCGGGGGCCGAGCAGTACTTC. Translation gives CASTLPGAEQYF.

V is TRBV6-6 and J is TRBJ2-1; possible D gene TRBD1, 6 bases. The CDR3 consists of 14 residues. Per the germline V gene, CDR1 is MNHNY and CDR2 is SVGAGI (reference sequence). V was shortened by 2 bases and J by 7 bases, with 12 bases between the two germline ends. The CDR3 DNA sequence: TGTGCCAGCAGTTACGAGTCCCAGGGGAATGAGCAGTTCTTC. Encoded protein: CASSYESQGNEQFF.

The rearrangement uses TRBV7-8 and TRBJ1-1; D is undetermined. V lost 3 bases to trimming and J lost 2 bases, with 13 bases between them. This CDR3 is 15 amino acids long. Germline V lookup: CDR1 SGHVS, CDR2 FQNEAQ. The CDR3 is CASSFDPRVNTEAFF. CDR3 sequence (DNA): TGTGCCAGCAGCTTCGATCCGAGAGTTAACACTGAAGCTTTCTTT.

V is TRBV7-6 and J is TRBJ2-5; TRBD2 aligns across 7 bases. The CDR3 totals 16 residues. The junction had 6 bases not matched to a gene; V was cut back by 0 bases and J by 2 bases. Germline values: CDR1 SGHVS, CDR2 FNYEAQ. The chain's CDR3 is CASSLASGLQQETQYF. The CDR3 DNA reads TGTGCCAGCAGCTTAGCCTCGGGACTACAGCAAGAGACCCAGTACTTC.

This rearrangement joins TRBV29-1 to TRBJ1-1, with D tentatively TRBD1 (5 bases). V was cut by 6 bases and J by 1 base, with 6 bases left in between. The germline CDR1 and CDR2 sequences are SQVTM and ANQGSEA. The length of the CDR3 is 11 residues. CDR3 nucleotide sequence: TGCAGCGTCGGACAGAACACTGAAGCTTTCTTT. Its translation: CSVGQNTEAFF.

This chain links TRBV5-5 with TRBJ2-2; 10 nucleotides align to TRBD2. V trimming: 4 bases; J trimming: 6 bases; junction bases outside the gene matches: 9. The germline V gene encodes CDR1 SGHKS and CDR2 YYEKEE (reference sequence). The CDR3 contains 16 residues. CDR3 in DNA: TGTGCCAGCAGCCCCCCCAGCGGGAGGGGCGCCGGGGAGCTGTTTTTT. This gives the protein CASSPPSGRGAGELFF.

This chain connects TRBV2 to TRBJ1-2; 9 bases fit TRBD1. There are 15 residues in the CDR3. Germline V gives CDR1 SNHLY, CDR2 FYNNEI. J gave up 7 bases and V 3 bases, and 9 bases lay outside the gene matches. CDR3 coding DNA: TGTGCCAGCAGTGAGGGAAACAGGGGGCTTGGTGGCTACACCTTC. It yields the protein CASSEGNRGLGGYTF.

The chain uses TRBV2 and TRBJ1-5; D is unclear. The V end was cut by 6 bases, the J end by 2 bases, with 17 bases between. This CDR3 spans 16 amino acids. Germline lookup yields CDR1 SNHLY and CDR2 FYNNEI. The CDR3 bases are TGTGCCAGCAGGGAGGAGGCAGTAGTAGGCAATCAGCCCCAGCATTTT. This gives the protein CASREEAVVGNQPQHF.

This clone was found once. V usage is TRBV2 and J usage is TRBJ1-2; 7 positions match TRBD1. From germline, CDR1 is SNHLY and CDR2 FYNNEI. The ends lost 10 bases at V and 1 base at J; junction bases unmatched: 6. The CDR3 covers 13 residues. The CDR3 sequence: CAIYRDSNYGYTF. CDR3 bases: TGTGCCATATATCGGGACAGTAACTATGGCTACACCTTC.